This TCR beta chain was captured by sequencing in a study of identical twins (TCRdb year 2016). Regarding the research as a whole: To test whether fetal clonotypes persist, this study deep-sequenced TCR alpha and beta repertoires from monozygotic twins, from unrelated adults of various ages, and from cord blood. Replicate twin experiments were performed at different times using different library preparation protocols to rule out contamination. The study at large found these results: Abundant cord blood beta clonotypes carried fewer insertions; young adult naive repertoires showed a weaker similar trend, while memory repertoires showed none. Compared with coincidental sharing between unrelated individuals, an excess of low generation-probability sequences was observed among out-of-frame TCR alpha sequences shared between twins. Invariant T cells such as MAIT and iNKT could partly confound zero-insertion analyses, though diverse VJ usage argued against this for most clonotypes. A weaker excess of twin sharing was found in beta out-of-frame sequences because the signal-to-noise ratio was lowered by fewer shared sequences. In monozygotic twins, recombination models systematically underestimated out-of-frame TCR alpha sharing, but the models matched the sharing seen between unrelated individuals. Conclusions relied on cross-sectional statistical analysis, since the same donors could not be followed over many years.

Library construction relied on 5' RACE. Data came from an Illumina HiSeq 2000. A universal primer binding site was introduced by template switching, and a unique molecular identifier was present in the final cDNA, enabling accurate counting of TCR cDNA molecules. Specific primers in the conserved constant-segment region were used to synthesize first-strand cDNA for TCR alpha and beta chains. Each cDNA library was double barcoded, with a SMART-Mk sample barcode plus Illumina barcodes, to control for contamination. TruSeq adapter sequences, together with Illumina sample barcodes, were added in two successive PCR steps. Sequencing of the TCR alpha and beta cDNA libraries was done on the Illumina HiSeq platform using custom primers. The original pipeline was this. MiGEC processed the raw reads to extract unique molecular identifiers, while MiXCR was used to determine the CDR3 positions. For each individual, recombination models were inferred using an EM algorithm with the repgenHMM and IGoR tools. The analysis of shared clonotypes was done with the tcR package in R, with sharing normalized by the product of cloneset sizes. To study raw recombination free of thymic and clonal selection effects, out-of-frame nonproductive sequences were analyzed. The public reads were reprocessed in TCRdb via fastp at Q25 and MiXCR, keeping in-frame beta chains. CDR3 protein duplicates are merged, each entry listing the most common genes and DNA. Here the V and J calls rest on TCRdb's processing, not on the authors' analysis. This sample holds hundreds of thousands of distinct CDR3 sequences; 12% were observed only once. The top ten hold 7.2% of the sample.

Every donor in the study was a healthy Caucasian. The twin cohort consisted of three pairs of female monozygotic twins, all aged roughly 18 to 29 years. CD4+ and CD8+ T cell populations were isolated with positive isolation kits from Invitrogen. Note on this clonotype: What this receptor recognizes is not known. Nothing much larger sits one base from this clone, and base qualities are not available.

CDR1 and CDR2, looked up from the germline V gene (reference sequence), are SGHAT and FQDESV. The CDR3 runs 13 residues from the cysteine to the phenylalanine. Just CDR3 DNA is preserved here, 39 bases in frame from base 1. The trim is 6 bases for V and 2 bases for J, with a gap of 11 bases between the germline ends. In addition, the sample was reused for a study of yellow fever vaccine responses in identical twins. The second paper states: The T cell response to vaccination in identical twins was reported by the authors to appear partly convergent and partly personalized. In identical twins, the study followed T cell clones that responded to the vaccine with precision.

Specimen: CD8+ T cells sorted from blood. The chain is assembled from TRBV11-1 and TRBJ2-7; the D region is possibly TRBD1 or TRBD2, each matching across 5 bases. The TCR sequence derives from a young woman in good health. The sequence in DNA is TGTGCCAGCAGGGGGATGGGGGCCTACGAGCAGTACTTC. Its coded protein is CASRGMGAYEQYF. The full variable domain, completed from the reference TRBV11-1 and TRBJ2-7 proteins outside the CDR3, reads EAEVAQSPRYKITEKSQAVAFWCDPISGHATLYWYRQILGQGPELLVQFQDESVVDDSQLPKDRFSAERLKGVDSTLKIQPAELGDSAMYLCASRGMGAYEQYFGPGTRLTVT.